The present T cell receptor beta chain was sequenced within a study of T cell repertoires in cytomegalovirus infection. Study-level information: Selected CMV epitopes included recently identified HLA-C-restricted ones as well as well-studied HLA-B-restricted ones. Public TCR beta signatures indicated both CMV infection and matching HLA type. Overall study findings and caveats: HLA-C-restricted TCR beta clonotypes specific for CMV led the ex vivo response. The cumulative frequency of public TCR beta families identified carriers of CMV plus the relevant HLA.

This clonotype was seen a handful of times. Its antigen is as yet unknown. TCRdb reanalysed the reads using MiXCR and keeps one entry per CDR3 protein. The sample includes about 500,000 distinct CDR3 sequences, 25% to 35% of them seen just once. V lost 9 bases and J 2 bases, leaving 14 bases between the germline ends. This CDR3 is built from 14 residues. The chain combines TRBV12-3 or TRBV12-4 with TRBJ1-5, with D uncertain. Sequenced here: cultured PBMCs, sampled from culture after CMV antigen stimulation. This TCR derives from a human donor in good health (CMV status not recorded). Some clones in this sample may be carry-over from other donors' samples. The CDR3 nucleotides are TGTGCCAGTGCTGGGAGGTTTGGCAATCAGCCCCAGCATTTT. Protein sequence: CASAGRFGNQPQHF.